This T cell receptor (beta chain) was identified in a study of technical replicates of blood from a few donors. CDR1 is MNHEY, CDR2 SVGAGI, per germline. V gave up 0 bases and J gave up 3 bases, with 12 bases separating them. The CDR3 runs to 15 residues. The data were produced by immunoSEQ multiplex PCR, yet TCRdb's version contains in-frame clones alone and is incomplete. The sample consists of about 94,000 clones, roughly 95% of them appearing once. The rearrangement uses TRBV6-5 and TRBJ2-7, with D maybe TRBD2 (6 bases). The clonotype originates from a human donor in good health. Specimen: T cells isolated from PBMCs. DNA of the CDR3: TGTGCCAGCAGTTACTCGGACGGGGGATACTACGAGCAGTACTTC. Amino acid sequence: CASSYSDGGYYEQYF.